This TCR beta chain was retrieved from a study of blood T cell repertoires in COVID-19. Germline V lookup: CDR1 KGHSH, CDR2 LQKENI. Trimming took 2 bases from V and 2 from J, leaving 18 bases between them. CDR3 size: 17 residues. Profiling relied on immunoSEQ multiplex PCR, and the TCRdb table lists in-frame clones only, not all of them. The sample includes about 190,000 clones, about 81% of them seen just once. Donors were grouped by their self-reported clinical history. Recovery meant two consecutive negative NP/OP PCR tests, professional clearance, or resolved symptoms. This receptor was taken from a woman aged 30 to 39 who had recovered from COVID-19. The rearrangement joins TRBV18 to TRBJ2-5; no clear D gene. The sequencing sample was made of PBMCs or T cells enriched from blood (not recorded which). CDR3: CASSPAHMVGRQETQYF. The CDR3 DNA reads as TGTGCCAGCTCACCAGCCCATATGGTTGGCAGACAAGAGACCCAGTACTTC.